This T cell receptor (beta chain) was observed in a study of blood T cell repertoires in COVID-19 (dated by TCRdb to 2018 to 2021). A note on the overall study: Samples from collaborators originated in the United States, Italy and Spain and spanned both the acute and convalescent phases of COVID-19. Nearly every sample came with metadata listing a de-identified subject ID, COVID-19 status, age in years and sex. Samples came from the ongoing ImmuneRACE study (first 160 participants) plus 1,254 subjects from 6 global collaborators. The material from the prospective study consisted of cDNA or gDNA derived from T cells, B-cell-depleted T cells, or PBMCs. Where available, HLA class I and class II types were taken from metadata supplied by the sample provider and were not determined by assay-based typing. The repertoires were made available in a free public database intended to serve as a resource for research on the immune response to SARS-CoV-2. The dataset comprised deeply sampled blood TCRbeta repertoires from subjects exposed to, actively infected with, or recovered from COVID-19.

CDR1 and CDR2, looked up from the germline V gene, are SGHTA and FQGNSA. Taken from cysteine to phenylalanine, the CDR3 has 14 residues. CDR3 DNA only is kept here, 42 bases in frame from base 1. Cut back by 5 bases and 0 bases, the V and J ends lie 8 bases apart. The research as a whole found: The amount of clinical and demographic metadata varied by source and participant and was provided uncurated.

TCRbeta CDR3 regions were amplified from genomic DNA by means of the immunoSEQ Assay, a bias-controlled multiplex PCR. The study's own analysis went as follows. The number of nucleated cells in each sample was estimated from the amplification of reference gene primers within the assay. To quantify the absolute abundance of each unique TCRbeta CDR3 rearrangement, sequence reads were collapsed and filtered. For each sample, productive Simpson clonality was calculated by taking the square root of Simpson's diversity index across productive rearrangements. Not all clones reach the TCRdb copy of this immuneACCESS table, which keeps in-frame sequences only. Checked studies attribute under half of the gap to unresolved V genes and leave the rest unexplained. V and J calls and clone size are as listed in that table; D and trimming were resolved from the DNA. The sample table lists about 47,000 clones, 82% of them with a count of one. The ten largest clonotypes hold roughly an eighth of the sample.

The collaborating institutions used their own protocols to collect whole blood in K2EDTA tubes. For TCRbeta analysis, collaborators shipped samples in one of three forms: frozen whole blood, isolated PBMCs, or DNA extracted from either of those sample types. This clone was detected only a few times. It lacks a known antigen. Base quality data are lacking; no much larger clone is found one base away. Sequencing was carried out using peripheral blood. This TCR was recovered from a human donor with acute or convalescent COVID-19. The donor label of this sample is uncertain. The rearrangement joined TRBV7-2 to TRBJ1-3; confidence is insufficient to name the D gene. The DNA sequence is TGTGCCAGCAGCCAAACAGTCTCTGGAAACACCATATATTTT. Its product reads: CASSQTVSGNTIYF.